One TCR beta chain is described in this entry. This clone was picked up a small number of times. This clone's antigen is unknown. Base quality data are lacking; no much larger clone is found one base away. These data are taken from a study of cytomegalovirus exposure and HLA in healthy donors (TCRdb year 2017). Regarding the research as a whole: According to an earlier analysis of 450 to 650 of the donors, about 179 million T cells yielded roughly 110 million unique TCR beta sequences and 276 Gb of sequence data. An early release that covered some 640 HLA-typed donors contained about 300 gigabases of sequencing data and 85 million to 100 million unique TCR sequences. All discovery cohort repertoires had been generated using a single sequencing platform. Among some 410 genotyped donors of the cohort, an average of about 240,000 unique TCR beta nucleotide sequences were sequenced per donor, around 20% of them non-productive. The study profiled the T cell repertoires of 550 to 700 subjects by immunosequencing and related them to cytomegalovirus serostatus. The genetic ancestry cluster associated with self-reported Caucasian donors included 70% to 85% of the roughly 410 genotyped donors. To decide whether each TCR beta V gene segment behaved as functional or pseudogenic, an earlier analysis of approximately 590 of the donors relied on high-throughput TCR beta sequencing. The study was designed to test whether signatures of past pathogen exposure could be identified by cataloging public T cell receptors. Besides the first cohort of more than 650 subjects, a separate validation cohort made up of 120 different subjects was used. In a later analysis, previously published TCR beta repertoires from more than 500 donors were re-analyzed and high-resolution HLA genotyping was added so that TCR occurrence patterns could be studied. In the later analysis, no new phenotypic data were used to find candidate immune exposures; instead, reliance was placed on TCR beta sequences and their occurrence across donors. Both class I and class II loci were covered by HLA typing, at four-digit resolution. Typing coverage varied by locus: about 629-640 donors for A, B, C, DRB1 and DQB1; about 520 for DQA1; approximately 610 for DPA1; some 470 for DPB1. Alongside the repertoire data, information on donor age, sex, ethnicity and CMV serostatus was compiled. Several DR-DQ haplotypes were handled as single units for association and clustering because linkage in the cohort was strong. To predict cytomegalovirus infection status, the study combined high-throughput TCR immunosequencing, statistical association of individual TCRs with disease status, and machine learning. A later genetic analysis took genome-wide SNP genotypes for about 55% of the roughly 670 donors and used that subset as a discovery cohort.

What the study reported, not specific to this receptor: In a later analysis, most CMV-associated TCR beta chains were found to appear HLA-restricted, with HLA associations seemingly driven largely by CMV exposure. In vitro tests confirmed that a few of the cytomegalovirus-associated TCR beta chains recognize cytomegalovirus antigens. A further reported finding was that TCR beta sequences accurately predicted the HLA-A and HLA-B alleles for most subjects in the first cohort. Most TCR sequences were observed very rarely across donors, whereas some public TCRs were present in many individuals. The classifier was reported to diagnose cytomegalovirus status with high specificity and sensitivity in both the original cohort and the validation cohort. A later genetic analysis reported fewer N-insertions in productive TCRs among donors in an Asian-associated ancestry cluster than the approximately 700-donor mean. Immune exposure information for the cohort was limited to CMV serostatus. Some IMGT-functional V segments, including TRBV6-2 and TRBV6-3, could not be told apart with the 87-base-pair reads, so those segments were excluded. An earlier analysis of 587 of the donors showed that most TCR beta V segments appeared in productive rearrangements either about 87% or about 30% of the time, which broadly matched IMGT annotations. The earlier analysis of 587 of the donors excluded some 16 rarely observed V segments, including chromosome 9 orphons, because counts were too low. Compared with equally common non-associated chains, HLA-associated TCR beta chains in a later analysis were more clonally expanded and had lower generation probabilities. Roughly uniform sequencing depth across donors was assumed in presence/absence analyses, although this assumption may not hold. In a later analysis, around 17,000 TCR beta sequences were associated with specific HLA alleles at a false discovery rate of 0.05. A later genetic analysis associated a missense DCLRE1C variant with V-gene and J-gene trimming of TCR beta chains, and an independent cohort replicated the association. In the study, around 150 TCR beta chains were listed as associated with cytomegalovirus. Linkage disequilibrium might explain the correlated functional status among segregating V segments, but an unknown experimental factor could not be excluded. In this cohort, only TCR beta chains were sequenced, and detectable features were limited by the absence of alpha or paired-chain data. A cluster of highly shared sequence variants was judged likely to be a technical artifact of the sequencing pipeline. Because some donors lacked HLA typing at each locus, the association tests relied only on the typed subset. In a later analysis, several top co-occurrence clusters were reported to appear linked to parvovirus B19, influenza, CMV and Epstein-Barr virus. It was suggested by the authors that the approach could potentially be generalized to other disease states and immunological phenotypes. When HLA alleles, especially DR and DQ, strongly co-occurred, TCR associations were difficult to assign to individual alleles. In a later analysis, TCR association rates were found to vary across HLA loci, with the most associated TCRs seen for DRB1 alleles and the fewest for HLA-C alleles.

Libraries were made using the immunoSEQ multiplex PCR assay. A mixture of 60 forward primers for TCR Vbeta segments and 13 reverse primers for TCR Jbeta segments was used in the multiplex PCR. The CDR3 region of rearranged TCR beta genes was amplified from genomic DNA by a multiplex PCR assay. Amplified TCR beta libraries were sequenced as 87-base-pair reads on the Illumina HiSeq System. In the authors' own workflow: A later analysis counted about 80 million unique TCR beta chains across the 666 repertoires, and 9.5 million to 11 million of these chains were shared by at least two donors. Raw reads were error-corrected and collapsed into unique sequences with a nearest-neighbor algorithm that merged closely related sequences to remove PCR and sequencing errors. V, D and J gene segments were assigned by aligning CDR3 sequences to IMGT reference sequences. For a sequence to be retained, a match of at least six nucleotides to both a V gene segment and a J gene segment was required. A rearrangement was called productive if the CDR3 had no stop codons and remained in frame with V and J, and every other rearrangement was called non-productive. CDR3 was defined according to IMGT convention as the region running from the second conserved V-encoded cysteine to the conserved J-encoded phenylalanine. The earlier analysis of approximately 500 of the donors excluded sequences that lacked an unambiguous match to a single V gene segment. An earlier analysis of a few hundred of the donors called V segments functional above 56.7% productive rearrangements and segregating when the between-donor standard deviation exceeded 5%. A statistical classification framework was built to diagnose cytomegalovirus status from the catalog of TCR beta chain sequences. A later analysis assigned V and J genes by comparing TCR nucleotide sequences with IMGT/GENE-DB human TR gene sequences. In a later analysis, CDR3 sequences and most-parsimonious VDJ recombination scenarios were assigned using the TCRdist pipeline. In a later analysis, each TCR beta chain was defined by its CDR3 amino acid sequence together with its V-gene family, and reads without a unique V-gene family were excluded. As a way to deal with suspected cross-contamination and a sequencing artifact, a later analysis dropped hundreds of nucleotide sequences that were highly shared and had low generation probability. In a later analysis, a clonal expansion index was calculated for each public chain from normalized within-repertoire ranks of inferred template counts. A later analysis computed generation probabilities with a VDJ recombination model fitted to out-of-frame rearrangements, and checked the results against IGoR. Hypergeometric tests were used in a later analysis to score TCR-TCR, TCR-HLA and TCR-CMV co-occurrence, with a repertoire-size bias correction applied to the TCR pairs. In a later analysis, false discovery rates were estimated by permuting HLA or CMV assignments 20 times. In a later analysis, co-occurring TCRs were grouped with DBSCAN, and TCRdist sequence similarity was added when clustering was performed within HLA-allele-positive subsets. Repertoires with fewer than 30,000 or more than 120,000 public chains were left out of co-occurrence clustering, as were a few repertoires with anomalous nucleotide sharing. Sourced from immuneACCESS, this table was stored by TCRdb with only in-frame sequences that have V and J called. A share of the clones is absent; for the studies checked, an unresolved V gene accounts for under half, and the remainder has no known explanation. The D gene and trimming were derived from the DNA, and the V and J assignments and clone size from that table. The sample table records 60,000 to 85,000 clones; around 82% of these occur just once. The ten biggest clones cover around 3.5% of the sample.

V loses 2 bases of germline sequence and J loses 5 bases, and the interval between the two ends is 9 bases. The germline V gene gives CDR1 as MNHEY and CDR2 as SVGAGI. The CDR3 goes from the cysteine to the phenylalanine over 14 residues. The only DNA kept is the CDR3, 42 bases in frame from the first base. The cohort was made up of approximately 700 healthy bone marrow donors. Cohort members were all nominally healthy when sampled, although unrecorded immune exposures were likely present. The donor was CMV seronegative and was included in the group of 352 seronegative cohort members. A peripheral blood sample was provided by each donor, and peripheral blood mononuclear cells were used for TCR beta sequencing. Genomic DNA extraction from the blood cell samples was performed with the Qiagen DNeasy Blood Extraction Kit.

This chain is built from TRBV6-5 and TRBJ1-4; tentative D gene TRBD1, with 5 bases matching. Sequencing was done on a sample of PBMCs. This clonotype originated in a man aged 35 to 55 in good health and CMV-seronegative. The nucleotides read TGTGCCAGCAGTTACGACAGAAAAAATGAAAAACTGTTTTTT. Its product reads: CASSYDRKNEKLFF.